This T cell receptor beta chain was captured in a study of memory CD4+ T cells and cytomegalovirus serostatus (dated by TCRdb to about 2019). Broadly, across the study: The cohort comprised around 35 healthy Belgian adults, 9 CMV seropositive and about 25 CMV seronegative. CD4+ memory TCRbeta repertoires of a Belgian cohort with known cytomegalovirus serostatus were sequenced in order to replicate a published TCR-based CMV serostatus classifier. Paper-wide results and their limitations: A median bootstrapped AUC of almost 0.96 with a 95% CI of 0.76-1.00 was achieved on the Belgian cohort by the original-framework classifier. Results were interpreted as suggesting that the CMV-associated TCR signature is largely present in the CD4+ memory repertoire. Only CD4+CD45RO+ memory cells were sequenced, in contrast to the original study, which included naive and memory CD4+ and CD8+ populations. Among the 150 or so previously reported CMV-associated TCRbeta sequences, 60 to 85 showed up in the CD4+ memory repertoires, with each one found in between one and five individuals. CMV serostatus prediction reached a median bootstrapped AUC of 0.95 with the original framework and approximately 0.92 with a US-trained random forest.

A FACSAria II was used to sort memory CD4+ T cells, defined as single viable CD3+CD4+CD8-CD45RO+ cells. To determine CMV serostatus, a Roche Elecsys assay was used that detects serum IgG against CMV pp150, pp28, p38 and p52. After thawing, total CD4+ T cells were enriched by positive selection with CD4 magnetic microbeads. The samples came from a different study that was designed specifically to examine the CD4+ T cell memory repertoire. Peripheral blood mononuclear cells were isolated and cryopreserved following standard operating procedures; serum was stored at -80 °C. CD3-PerCP (BW264/56), CD4-APC (RPA-T4), CD45RO-PE (UCHT1) and CD8-Pacific Orange (3B5) antibodies were used for staining, and non-viable cells were excluded with Sytox blue. Concerning this clone: Its antigen remains undetermined. Base quality data are lacking; no much larger clone is found one base away.

The Quick-DNA Microprep Kit was used to extract genomic DNA from the sorted cells. Amplification of TCRbeta DNA was done with the immunoSEQ hsTCRbeta kit, following the protocol from the manufacturer. An Illumina MiSeq instrument was used to sequence the TCRbeta libraries. Regarding the original processing steps: Following removal of out-of-frame sequences, roughly 2 million distinct TCRbeta sequences were retained, with an average of approximately 69,000 per individual. Each individual was scored using the number of 150 to 200 previously reported CMV-associated TCRbeta sequences that the individual carried and the total number of productive distinct TCRbeta sequences. A beta-binomial model was reimplemented in Python, and scikit-learn random forests with default parameters were trained on US cohort data. On the Belgian cohort, classifier performance was reported as the median AUC, along with percentile confidence intervals, across 10,000 bootstrap iterations. TCRdb retrieved this table from immuneACCESS and kept in-frame rearrangements only. Not all clones are present; in checked studies, unresolved V genes account for under half, and no reason is known for the remainder. D and trimming were read from the DNA, whereas the V and J calls and clone size are those reported in that table. For this sample there are tens of thousands of clones; 70% to 80% appear just once. The leading ten clones occupy 0.88% of the sample.

The V end gives up 1 base and the J end 10 bases, leaving 12 bases in the junction not matched to a gene. The CDR3 spans 16 residues, from the cysteine through the phenylalanine. Just the 48-base CDR3 DNA is kept, in frame starting at base 1. Looking up the germline V gene yields CDR1 SGHRS and CDR2 YFSETQ. The chain uses TRBV5-1 and TRBJ2-5, with TRBD2 matching 11 junction bases. The receptor comes from an adult in good health and CMV-seronegative. The sequencing input was memory CD4+ T cells from blood. The CDR3 is CASSLMTSGVLTDQYF. In nucleotides, the sequence is TGCGCCAGCAGCTTGATGACTAGCGGGGTTTTAACGGACCAGTACTTC.